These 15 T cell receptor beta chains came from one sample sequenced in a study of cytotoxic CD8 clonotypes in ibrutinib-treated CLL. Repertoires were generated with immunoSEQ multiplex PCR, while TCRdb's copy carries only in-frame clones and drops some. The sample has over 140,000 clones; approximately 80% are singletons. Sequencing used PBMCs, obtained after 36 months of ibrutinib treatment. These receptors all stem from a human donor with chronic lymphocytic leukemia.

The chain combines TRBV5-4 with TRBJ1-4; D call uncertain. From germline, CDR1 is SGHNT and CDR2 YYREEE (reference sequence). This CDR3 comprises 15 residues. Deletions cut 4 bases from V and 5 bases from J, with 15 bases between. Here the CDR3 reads CASSERWGGNEKLFF. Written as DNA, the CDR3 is TGTGCCAGCAGCGAGAGATGGGGTGGGAATGAAAAACTGTTTTTT. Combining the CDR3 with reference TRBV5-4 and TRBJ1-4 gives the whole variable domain ETGVTQSPTHLIKTRGQQVTLRCSSQSGHNTVSWYQQALGQGPQFIFQYYREEENGRGNFPPRFSGLQFPNYSSELNVNALELDDSALYLCASSERWGGNEKLFFGSGTQLSVL.

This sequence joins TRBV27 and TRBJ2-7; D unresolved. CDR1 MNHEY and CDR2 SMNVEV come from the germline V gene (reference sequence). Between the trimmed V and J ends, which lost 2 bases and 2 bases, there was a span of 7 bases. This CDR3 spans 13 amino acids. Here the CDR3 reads CASSLARTYEQYF. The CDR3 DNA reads TGTGCCAGCAGTTTAGCCAGAACCTACGAGCAGTACTTC.

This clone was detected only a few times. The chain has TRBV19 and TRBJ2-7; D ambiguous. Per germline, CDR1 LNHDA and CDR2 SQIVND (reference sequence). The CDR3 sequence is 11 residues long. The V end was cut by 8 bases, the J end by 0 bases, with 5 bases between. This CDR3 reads CASGLSYEQYF. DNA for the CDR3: TGTGCCAGTGGGCTCTCCTACGAGCAGTACTTC. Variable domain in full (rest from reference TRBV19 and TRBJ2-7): DGGITQSPKYLFRKEGQNVTLSCEQNLNHDAMYWYRQDPGQGLRLIYYSQIVNDFQKGDIAEGYSVSREKKESFPLTVTSAQKNPTAFYLCASGLSYEQYFGPGTRLTVT.

The CDR3 DNA reads as TGTGCCAGCAGCCAAGGACCGGAACGCGGGGGGGGCGATGAGCAGTTCTTC. It is translated as CASSQGPERGGGDEQFF. The chain combines TRBV4-2 with TRBJ2-1; 9 bases align to TRBD2. The germline gives CDR1 LGHNA, CDR2 YNFKEQ. This CDR3 comprises 17 residues. After removal of 1 base from V and 8 bases from J, the junction contained 12 bases not matched to a gene.

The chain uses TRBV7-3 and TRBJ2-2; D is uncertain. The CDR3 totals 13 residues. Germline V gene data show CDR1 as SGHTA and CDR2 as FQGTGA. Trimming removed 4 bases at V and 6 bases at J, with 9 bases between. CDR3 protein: CASSSQRPGELFF. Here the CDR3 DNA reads TGTGCCAGCAGCTCCCAAAGACCCGGGGAGCTGTTTTTT.

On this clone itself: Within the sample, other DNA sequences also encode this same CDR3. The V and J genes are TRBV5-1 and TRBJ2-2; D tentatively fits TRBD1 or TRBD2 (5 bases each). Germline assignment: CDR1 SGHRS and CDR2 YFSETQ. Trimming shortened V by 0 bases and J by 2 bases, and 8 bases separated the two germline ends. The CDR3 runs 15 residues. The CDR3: CASSLAGTNTGELFF. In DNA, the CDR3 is TGCGCCAGCAGCTTGGCAGGGACCAACACCGGGGAGCTGTTTTTT.

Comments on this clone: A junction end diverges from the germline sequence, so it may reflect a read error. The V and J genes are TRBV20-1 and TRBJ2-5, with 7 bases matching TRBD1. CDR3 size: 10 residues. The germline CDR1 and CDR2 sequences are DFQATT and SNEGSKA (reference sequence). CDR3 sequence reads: CSAGDRVQYF. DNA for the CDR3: TGCAGTGCTGGAGACAGGGTTCAGTACTTC.

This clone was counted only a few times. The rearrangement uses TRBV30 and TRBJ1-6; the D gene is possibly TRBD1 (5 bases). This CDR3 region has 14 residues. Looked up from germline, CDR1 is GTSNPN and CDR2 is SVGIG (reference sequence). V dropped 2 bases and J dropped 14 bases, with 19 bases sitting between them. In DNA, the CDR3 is TGTGCCTGGAGTACTGGACACCCTAGGAACTCCCTCCACTTT. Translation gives CAWSTGHPRNSLHF.

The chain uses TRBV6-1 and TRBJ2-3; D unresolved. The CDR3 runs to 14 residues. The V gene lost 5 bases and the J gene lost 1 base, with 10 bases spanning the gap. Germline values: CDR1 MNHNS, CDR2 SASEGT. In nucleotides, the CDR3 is TGTGCCAGCAGTTCAGTGGCAGGCACAGATACGCAGTATTTT. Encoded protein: CASSSVAGTDTQYF.

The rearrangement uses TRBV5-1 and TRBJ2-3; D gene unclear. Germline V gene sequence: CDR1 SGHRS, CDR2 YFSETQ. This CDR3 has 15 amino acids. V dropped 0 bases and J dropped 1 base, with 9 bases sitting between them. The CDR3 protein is CASSLESRRTDTQYF. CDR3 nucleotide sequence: TGCGCCAGCAGCTTGGAGAGCCGCCGCACAGATACGCAGTATTTT. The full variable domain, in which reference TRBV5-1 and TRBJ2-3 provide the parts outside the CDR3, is KAGVTQTPRYLIKTRGQQVTLSCSPISGHRSVSWYQQTPGQGLQFLFEYFSETQRNKGNFPGRFSGRQFSNSRSEMNVSTLELGDSALYLCASSLESRRTDTQYFGPGTRLTVL.

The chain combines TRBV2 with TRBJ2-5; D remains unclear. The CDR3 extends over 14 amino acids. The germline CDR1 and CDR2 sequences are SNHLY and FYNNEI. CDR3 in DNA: TGTACTTCTCGACGTGGACGGATGCAAGAGACCCAGTACTTC. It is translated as CTSRRGRMQETQYF.

CDR3 region: CASSIQQPDTEAFF. The CDR3 bases are TGTGCCAGCAGCATACAGCAACCTGACACTGAAGCTTTCTTT. V usage is TRBV5-5 and J usage is TRBJ1-1, with unresolved D. The germline V gene has CDR1 SGHKS and CDR2 YYEKEE (reference sequence). This CDR3 comprises 14 residues. V gave up 4 bases and J gave up 3 bases, with 13 bases separating them.

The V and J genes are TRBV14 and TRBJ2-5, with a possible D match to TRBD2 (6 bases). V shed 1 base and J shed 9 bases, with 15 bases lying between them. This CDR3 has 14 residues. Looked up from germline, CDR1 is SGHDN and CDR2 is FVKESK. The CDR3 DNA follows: TGTGCCAGCAGCCAAGGAGGGACCTGGGGGGCCCAGTACTTC. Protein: CASSQGGTWGAQYF.

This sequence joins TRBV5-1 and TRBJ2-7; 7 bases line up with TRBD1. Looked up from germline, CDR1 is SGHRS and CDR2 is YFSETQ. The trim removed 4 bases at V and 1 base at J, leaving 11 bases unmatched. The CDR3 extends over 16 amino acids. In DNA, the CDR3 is TGCGCCAGCAGCGTAATATCGGGACAGATTTCCTACGAGCAGTACTTC. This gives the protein CASSVISGQISYEQYF.

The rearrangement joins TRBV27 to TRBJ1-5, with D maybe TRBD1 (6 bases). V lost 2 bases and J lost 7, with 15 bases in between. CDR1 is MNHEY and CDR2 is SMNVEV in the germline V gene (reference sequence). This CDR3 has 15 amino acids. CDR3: CASSLRGRGSQPQHF. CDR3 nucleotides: TGTGCCAGCAGTTTAAGGGGGAGGGGAAGCCAGCCCCAGCATTTT.